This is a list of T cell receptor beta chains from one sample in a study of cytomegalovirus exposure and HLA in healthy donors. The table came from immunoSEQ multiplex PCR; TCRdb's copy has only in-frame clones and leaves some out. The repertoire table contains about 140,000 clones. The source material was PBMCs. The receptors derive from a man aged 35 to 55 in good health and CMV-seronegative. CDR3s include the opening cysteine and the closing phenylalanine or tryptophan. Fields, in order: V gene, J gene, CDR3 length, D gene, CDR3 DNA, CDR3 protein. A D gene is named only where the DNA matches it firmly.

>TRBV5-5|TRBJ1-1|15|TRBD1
TGTGCCAGCAGCATACCGGGACAGGGGAGCACTGAAGCTTTCTTT
CASSIPGQGSTEAFF
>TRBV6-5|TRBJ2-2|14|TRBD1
TGTGCCAGCAGTTATCGACAGGGGACCGGGGAGCTGTTTTTT
CASSYRQGTGELFF
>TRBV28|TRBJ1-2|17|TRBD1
TGTGCCAGCCTCCCTTCAGCCGGGACAGAGCTACTCTATGGCTACACCTTC
CASLPSAGTELLYGYTF
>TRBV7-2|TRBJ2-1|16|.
TGTGCCAGCAGCTTAGGAGCTTCCTTGTCCTACAATGAGCAGTTCTTC
CASSLGASLSYNEQFF
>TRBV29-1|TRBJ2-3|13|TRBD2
TGCAGCGGTATAGCGGGGGGGACAGATACGCAGTATTTT
CSGIAGGTDTQYF
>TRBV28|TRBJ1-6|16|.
TGTGCCAGCAGTTTTCAAGGGGGTCCCTATAATTCACCCCTCCACTTT
CASSFQGGPYNSPLHF
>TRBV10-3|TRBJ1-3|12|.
TGTGCCATCAGTGCCAGTGGAAACACCATATATTTT
CAISASGNTIYF
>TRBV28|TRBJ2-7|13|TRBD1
TGTGCCAGCAGTCGACAGGGGCCCTACGAGCAGTACTTC
CASSRQGPYEQYF
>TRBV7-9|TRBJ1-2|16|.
TGTGCCAGCAGCTTCTCGGATTTCGACAGTTACAATGGCTACACCTTC
CASSFSDFDSYNGYTF
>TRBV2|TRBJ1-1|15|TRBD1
TGTGCCAGCAGGGACAGGGGGTATCTGAACACTGAAGCTTTCTTT
CASRDRGYLNTEAFF
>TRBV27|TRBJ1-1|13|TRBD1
TGTGCCAGCAGTTCCCGGGACAGGGGTCGGGCTTTCTTT
CASSSRDRGRAFF
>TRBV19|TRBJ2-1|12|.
TGTGCCAGTAGTACCGCTAGGTTGGAGCAGTTCTTC
CASSTARLEQFF
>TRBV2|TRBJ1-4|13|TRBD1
TGTGCCAGCAGTCTCGGGACAGGGATGCCCCTGTTTTTT
CASSLGTGMPLFF
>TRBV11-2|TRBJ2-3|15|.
TGTGCCAGCAGCCCTTTGGGGGGAAGCACAGATACGCAGTATTTT
CASSPLGGSTDTQYF
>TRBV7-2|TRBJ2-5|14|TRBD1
TGTGCCAGCAGACGAACCCGGGACAGTCAGACCCAGTACTTC
CASRRTRDSQTQYF
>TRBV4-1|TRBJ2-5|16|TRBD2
TGCGCCAGCAGCCCGGGACTAGCGGGGGGTCAAGAGACCCAGTACTTC
CASSPGLAGGQETQYF
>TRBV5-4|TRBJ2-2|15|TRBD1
TGTGCCAGCAGAGGACAGGGGGCAGGCACCGGGGAGCTGTTTTTT
CASRGQGAGTGELFF
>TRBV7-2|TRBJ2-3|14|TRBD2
TGTGCCAGCAGCTTTGCGGGGGGGCCTAATACGCAGTATTTT
CASSFAGGPNTQYF
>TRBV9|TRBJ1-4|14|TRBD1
TGTGCCAGCAGCGTAAGGACAGGAAATGAAAAACTGTTTTTT
CASSVRTGNEKLFF
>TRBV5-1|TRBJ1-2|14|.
TGCGCCAGCAGCTTGGGAGACAGAGGAAATGGCTACACCTTC
CASSLGDRGNGYTF
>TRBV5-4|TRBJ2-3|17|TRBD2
TGTGCCAGCAGCTGGAAGTTACTAGCGGGGAGCACAGATACGCAGTATTTT
CASSWKLLAGSTDTQYF
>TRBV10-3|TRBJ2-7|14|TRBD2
TGTGCCATCAGTGAGGGCGGCGGGAGGGACGAGCAGTACTTC
CAISEGGGRDEQYF
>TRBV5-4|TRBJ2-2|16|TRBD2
TGTGCCAGCAGCTTGGATCTGGGGGGGTTCACCGGGGAGCTGTTTTTT
CASSLDLGGFTGELFF
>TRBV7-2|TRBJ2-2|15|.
TGTGCCAGCAGCTTAGGCGGGCTGAACACCGGGGAGCTGTTTTTT
CASSLGGLNTGELFF
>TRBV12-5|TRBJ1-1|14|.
TGTGCTAGTGGTTTCGGGGGACCTAACACTGAAGCTTTCTTT
CASGFGGPNTEAFF
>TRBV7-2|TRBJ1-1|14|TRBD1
TGTGCCAGCAGCTTAGGGTCAGGGGGCGGCTTGGCTTTCTTT
CASSLGSGGGLAFF
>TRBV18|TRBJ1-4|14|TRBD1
TGTGCCAGCTCGCCGGGACAGGGTTTTGAAAAACTGTTTTTT
CASSPGQGFEKLFF
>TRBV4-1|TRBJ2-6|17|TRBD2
TGCGCCAGCAGCCAAGAGGGGCGCGGGGGTGGGGCCAACGTCCTGACTTTC
CASSQEGRGGGANVLTF
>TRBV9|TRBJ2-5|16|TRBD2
TGTGCCAGCAGCGTCTCTAGCGGGACCAGGGGAGAGACCCAGTACTTC
CASSVSSGTRGETQYF
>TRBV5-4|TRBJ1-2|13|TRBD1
TGTGCCAGCAGCTTGCAGGGGGCGCGAGGCTACACCTTC
CASSLQGARGYTF
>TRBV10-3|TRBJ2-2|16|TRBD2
TGTGCCATCAGACCGGGACTAGCGGCGAACACCGGGGAGCTGTTTTTT
CAIRPGLAANTGELFF
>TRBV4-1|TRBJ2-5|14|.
TGCGCCAGCAGCCAAGAATCTTTCCAAGAGACCCAGTACTTC
CASSQESFQETQYF
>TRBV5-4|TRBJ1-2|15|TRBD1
TGTGCCAGCAGCTTGGGGGGACAGCGGAACTATGGCTACACCTTC
CASSLGGQRNYGYTF
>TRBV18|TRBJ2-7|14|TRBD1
TGTGCCAGCTCATCGGGACAGGGCGGCGACGAGCAGTACTTC
CASSSGQGGDEQYF
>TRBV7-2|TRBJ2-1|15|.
TGTGCCAGCAGCGTAATATACGGGGTGGGGAATGAGCAGTTCTTC
CASSVIYGVGNEQFF